Sequencing of this TCR beta chain was carried out in a study of blood T cell repertoires in COVID-19. Study in general: Acute and convalescent COVID-19 specimens originated in the United States, Italy and Spain.

The V gene's germline CDR1 is MDHEN and CDR2 SYDVKM. This CDR3 is built from 17 residues. Trimming took off 4 bases at V and 6 bases at J, with 22 bases between the two ends. Authors' analysis steps: Amplification of reference gene primers was used by the study to estimate nucleated cell counts. Method: immunoSEQ multiplex PCR; TCRdb's copy keeps in-frame clones and lacks some. The V and J calls and the clone size are those of that table, but D and trimming were determined from the DNA. In the table there are roughly 190,000 clones, roughly 84% of which are singletons. The chain recombines TRBV28 with TRBJ2-1; no reliable D call. The TCR was taken from a human donor with acute or convalescent COVID-19. The donor label of this sample is uncertain. The sequencing sample was made of peripheral blood. CDR3 coding DNA: TGTGCCAGCAGTTCGTCGATAAGGTCTGCCCCTAGCAATGAGCAGTTCTTC. Residues: CASSSSIRSAPSNEQFF. Full variable domain (remainder filled in from reference TRBV28 and TRBJ2-1): DVKVTQSSRYLVKRTGEKVFLECVQDMDHENMFWYRQDPGLGLRLIYFSYDVKMKEKGDIPEGYSVSREKKERFSLILESASTNQTSMYLCASSSSIRSAPSNEQFFGPGTRLTVL.